This T cell receptor (beta chain) was identified in a study of cytomegalovirus exposure and HLA in healthy donors. Study information: The approximately 110 validation repertoires used a platform that matched the one used for the approximately 620 first-cohort repertoires, as a later analysis reported. General observations from the study: The study found most TCR sequences rare, yet found some public TCRs in many donors.

The V end was cut by 7 bases, the J end by 6 bases, with 12 bases between. The length of the CDR3 is 13 residues. Germline CDR1 LNHDA, CDR2 SQIVND (reference sequence). Points on this clone: As yet, its antigen is unknown.

TCRdb's copy holds only in-frame clones and misses some; the assay was immunoSEQ multiplex PCR. The table has about 180,000 clones, around nine tenths seen once. The chain employs TRBV19 and TRBJ2-2; possibly TRBD2 for D (6 bases). The TCR was taken from a woman aged 30 to 39 in good health and CMV-seronegative. Material for sequencing was PBMCs. CDR3 amino acids: CASTLGGAGELFF. The CDR3 DNA reads TGTGCCAGTACCTTGGGGGGAGCCGGGGAGCTGTTTTTT.